Each of the 25 T cell receptor beta chains below was sequenced from the same sample in a study of low-dose radiotherapy and immunotherapy resistance in tumors. Alpha- and beta-chain coverage of first-strand cDNA came from TRAV- and TRBV-specific primers. A roughly 19-cycle PCR with a constant-region primer and V-primer adapter amplified TCRs. TCRdb fed the reads into MiXCR, producing one record per CDR3 protein. The sample carries 9,800 or so distinct CDR3 sequences, about three quarters recorded once. The receptors derive from a human donor with advanced metastatic prostate, ovarian, gallbladder or colorectal cancer (not recorded which). This table probably holds off-target reads from a library built for another chain.

This sequence joins TRBV6-1 and TRBJ2-1; D not resolved. Trimming removed 6 bases at V and 4 bases at J, with 10 bases between. The CDR3 sequence is 13 residues long. Germline V gene data show CDR1 as MNHNS and CDR2 as SASEGT. The CDR3 region has the DNA TGTGCCAGCAGCTTGGAAAGGTACAATGAGCAGTTCTTC. Its protein product is CASSLERYNEQFF.

The chain employs TRBV28 and TRBJ2-1, with TRBD2 matching 8 bases. Losses at the gene ends were 4 bases for V and 0 bases for J; bases not matched to a gene: 5. Per germline, CDR1 MDHEN and CDR2 SYDVKM. The CDR3 totals 16 residues. The CDR3 sequence is CASSSSGTSSYNEQFF. The CDR3 DNA is TGTGCCAGCAGTTCTTCCGGGACTAGCTCCTACAATGAGCAGTTCTTC.

The CDR3 reads CASTPVQPGELFF. The DNA for the CDR3 is TGTGCCAGCACGCCTGTTCAGCCCGGGGAGCTGTTTTTT. The chain has TRBV28 and TRBJ2-2; no definite D call. Trimming cost V 7 bases and J 6 bases, with 12 bases left between them. CDR3 length equals 13 residues. Germline V gives CDR1 MDHEN, CDR2 SYDVKM.

The chain employs TRBV7-9 and TRBJ2-3; 8 nucleotides agree with TRBD1. The CDR3 covers 15 residues. Germline assignment: CDR1 SEHNR and CDR2 FQNEAQ (reference sequence). With 4 bases clipped from V and 2 bases from J, the junction kept 5 bases outside the gene matches. This CDR3 reads CASSSQGAITDTQYF. The CDR3 region has the DNA TGTGCCAGCAGCTCTCAGGGGGCAATCACAGATACGCAGTATTTT.

The gene calls are TRBV18 and TRBJ2-7; D uncertain. CDR3 size: 13 residues. Trimming pared 1 base from V and 9 bases from J, leaving 13 bases between. Germline assignment: CDR1 KGHSH and CDR2 LQKENI. The CDR3 nucleotides are TGTGCCAGCTCACCACTGGCAGGCCCGGGGCAGTACTTC. This translates into CASSPLAGPGQYF.

CDR3 sequence reads: CASSLGTASTDTQYF. The CDR3, as DNA: TGTGCCAGCAGCCTCGGGACAGCTAGCACAGATACGCAGTATTTT. V is TRBV5-4 and J is TRBJ2-3; 7 bases map to TRBD1. J lost 0 bases, V lost 4 bases, and 5 bases had no gene match. This CDR3 is built from 15 residues. The V gene's germline CDR1 is SGHNT and CDR2 YYREEE (reference sequence).

This chain connects TRBV28 to TRBJ2-7, with 8 bases identical to TRBD2. Germline-derived CDR1 and CDR2 are MDHEN and SYDVKM. The CDR3 spans 16 residues. V trimming: 4 bases; J trimming: 0 bases; junction bases outside the gene matches: 8. CDR3 nucleotide sequence: TGTGCCAGCAGTTCCCCGGGCGGGAGGTTCTCCTACGAGCAGTACTTC. Its protein product is CASSSPGGRFSYEQYF. The variable domain in full, completed from reference TRBV28 and TRBJ2-7, reads DVKVTQSSRYLVKRTGEKVFLECVQDMDHENMFWYRQDPGLGLRLIYFSYDVKMKEKGDIPEGYSVSREKKERFSLILESASTNQTSMYLCASSSPGGRFSYEQYFGPGTRLTVT.

The chain uses TRBV29-1 and TRBJ2-1; D is ambiguous. Trimming pared 6 bases from V and 2 bases from J, leaving 2 bases between. Germline V gene sequence: CDR1 SQVTM, CDR2 ANQGSEA. The CDR3 runs 10 residues. The CDR3 region is CSVAYNEQFF. The CDR3 nucleotides are TGCAGCGTAGCCTACAATGAGCAGTTCTTC.

The table lists this clonotype with a few counts. The chain uses TRBV18 and TRBJ2-6; 8 bases fit TRBD2. V shed 1 base, J shed 0 bases, and the junction held 8 bases outside the gene matches. The CDR3 is 19 residues long. The germline gives CDR1 KGHSH, CDR2 LQKENI. CDR3 residues: CASSPLSTSEISGANVLTF. The CDR3 bases are TGTGCCAGCTCACCACTTTCGACTAGCGAGATCTCTGGGGCCAACGTCCTGACTTTC.

The sample holds a few counts of this clonotype. The gene calls are TRBV29-1 and TRBJ2-7; the match to TRBD1 covers 11 bases. The CDR3 sequence is 14 residues long. CDR1 is SQVTM, CDR2 ANQGSEA, per germline. V was pared by 7 bases and J by 5 bases, with 10 bases of the junction left unmatched. This CDR3 reads CSATRDRGFHEQYF. The CDR3 DNA follows: TGCAGCGCTACACGGGACAGGGGGTTCCACGAGCAGTACTTC.

The rearrangement joins TRBV6-6 to TRBJ1-1; D remains ambiguous. V was shortened by 6 bases and J by 0 bases, with 11 bases between the two germline ends. The CDR3 contains 14 residues. The germline gives CDR1 MNHNY, CDR2 SVGAGI (reference sequence). For the CDR3, the DNA is TGTGCCAGCAGCCAAACGGGAATGAACACTGAAGCTTTCTTT. Encoded protein: CASSQTGMNTEAFF.

The genes are TRBV28 and TRBJ2-7; D is uncertain. V was cut by 6 bases and J by 3 bases, with 9 bases left in between. Germline V lookup: CDR1 MDHEN, CDR2 SYDVKM. This CDR3 is built from 12 residues. As DNA, the CDR3 is TGTGCCAGCAGCCTGACCTTCTACGAGCAGTACTTC. It codes for CASSLTFYEQYF.

The genes are TRBV3-1 and TRBJ1-2; weak D call: TRBD1 (5 bases). V was pared by 3 bases and J by 4 bases, with 12 bases between. This CDR3 is built from 14 residues. From germline, CDR1 is LGHDT and CDR2 YNNKEL (reference sequence). This CDR3 is CASSQRARAYGYTF. CDR3 in DNA: TGTGCCAGCAGCCAGAGGGCCAGGGCCTATGGCTACACCTTC.

The chain is built from TRBV27 and TRBJ2-1, with TRBD2 as a possible D gene (5 bases). Trimming removed 6 bases at V and 8 bases at J, with 11 bases between. In germline, CDR1 is MNHEY, CDR2 SMNVEV (reference sequence). The CDR3 has 12 amino acids. The CDR3 here is CASRRPGDEQFF. CDR3 coding DNA: TGTGCCAGCAGAAGACCCGGGGATGAGCAGTTCTTC.

The sample holds a few counts of this clonotype. The chain combines TRBV30 with TRBJ2-7; D remains unclear. CDR3 size: 14 residues. The germline V gene encodes CDR1 GTSNPN and CDR2 SVGIG (reference sequence). V lost 1 base and J 3 bases, leaving 13 bases between the germline ends. CDR3 in amino acids: CAWSDMGRFYEQYF. The CDR3 nucleotides are TGTGCCTGGAGTGACATGGGCCGCTTCTACGAGCAGTACTTC. Combining the CDR3 with reference TRBV30 and TRBJ2-7 gives the whole variable domain SQTIHQWPATLVQPVGSPLSLECTVEGTSNPNLYWYRQAAGRGLQLLFYSVGIGQISSEVPQNLSASRPQDRQFILSSKKLLLSDSGFYLCAWSDMGRFYEQYFGPGTRLTVT.

About this clonotype itself: A junction boundary mismatches the germline segment, possibly from a read error. CDR3 sequence (DNA): TGCGCCAGCAGCAGGGGACAGGCTACAGATACGCAGTATTTT. It translates to CASSRGQATDTQYF. V gene TRBV5-8 combines with J gene TRBJ2-3, with TRBD1 matching over 8 bases. Germline V gene data show CDR1 as SGHTS and CDR2 as YDEGEE. CDR3 length: 14 residues.

The chain has TRBV30 and TRBJ2-7; 11 bases are a match to TRBD1. J was trimmed by 5 bases and V by 2 bases; bases with no gene match: 2. The CDR3 spans 13 residues. Germline CDR1 reads GTSNPN; CDR2 reads SVGIG (reference sequence). The CDR3 DNA reads as TGTGCCTGGAGTAGGGACAGGGGGAACGAGCAGTACTTC. Translated: CAWSRDRGNEQYF. Using reference TRBV30 and TRBJ2-7 for the parts outside the CDR3, the full variable domain is SQTIHQWPATLVQPVGSPLSLECTVEGTSNPNLYWYRQAAGRGLQLLFYSVGIGQISSEVPQNLSASRPQDRQFILSSKKLLLSDSGFYLCAWSRDRGNEQYFGPGTRLTVT.

This clonotype was observed a single time. The genes are TRBV11-1 and TRBJ2-7, with a possible D match to TRBD1 (6 bases). V was pared by 0 bases and J by 6 bases, with 9 bases between. CDR1 SGHAT and CDR2 FQDESV come from the germline V gene (reference sequence). This CDR3 is built from 13 residues. The CDR3 DNA reads TGTGCCAGCAGCTTAGCGGGGGCCGGCGAGCAGTACTTC. It specifies CASSLAGAGEQYF.

The chain couples TRBV5-1 to TRBJ2-1; unclear D gene. This CDR3 is built from 14 residues. Germline loops: CDR1 SGHRS, CDR2 YFSETQ. V lost 4 bases, J lost 2 bases, and 10 bases lay in between. The CDR3 spells CASSTFNAYNEQFF. The CDR3, as DNA: TGCGCCAGCAGCACATTCAACGCCTACAATGAGCAGTTCTTC.

V is TRBV2 and J is TRBJ1-1, with TRBD1 matching 7 bases. Germline loops: CDR1 SNHLY, CDR2 FYNNEI. This CDR3 is built from 14 residues. Trimming at V came to 8 bases and at J to 4 bases, leaving 10 bases not matched to a gene. The CDR3 loop reads CASCGDRVGTEAFF. In nucleotides, the CDR3 is TGTGCCAGCTGCGGAGACAGGGTGGGCACTGAAGCTTTCTTT.

This clonotype has a single count. The V and J genes are TRBV5-8 and TRBJ2-6, with a possible D match to TRBD1 (6 bases). The CDR3 has 16 residues. Trimming cost V 2 bases and J 2 bases, with 11 bases left between them. Looked up from germline, CDR1 is SGHTS and CDR2 is YDEGEE. The CDR3: CASSFGRGTGANVLTF. As DNA, the CDR3 is TGTGCCAGCAGCTTCGGCAGGGGTACTGGGGCCAACGTCCTGACTTTC.

The chain has TRBV29-1 and TRBJ2-1; 10 bases line up with TRBD2. The CDR3 length is 14 residues. V was pared by 4 bases and J by 5 bases, with 5 bases of the junction left unmatched. Germline V gene lookup returns CDR1 SQVTM and CDR2 ANQGSEA. The chain's CDR3 is CSVGELAGNNEQFF. CDR3 coding DNA: TGCAGCGTTGGTGAACTAGCGGGAAACAATGAGCAGTTCTTC.

This chain links TRBV3-1 with TRBJ2-7, with a tentative D call TRBD2 (5 bases). V was trimmed by 2 bases and J by 8 bases, leaving 7 bases between them. Germline V gene lookup returns CDR1 LGHDT and CDR2 YNNKEL (reference sequence). CDR3 length equals 11 residues. The CDR3 here is CASSQRLQQYF. The CDR3 coding sequence is TGTGCCAGCAGCCAAAGACTACAGCAGTACTTC.

The rearrangement uses TRBV28 and TRBJ2-3; 11 positions match TRBD2. The V segment lost 11 bases and the J segment 2 bases; nucleotides outside the gene matches: 3. This CDR3 comprises 13 residues. Germline-derived CDR1 and CDR2 are MDHEN and SYDVKM. Here the CDR3 DNA reads TGTGCCGTAGCGGGAGGGCCCACAGATACGCAGTATTTT. Translation: CAVAGGPTDTQYF.

The chain recombines TRBV9 with TRBJ2-6; 10 nucleotides align to TRBD1. Germline CDR1 SGDLS, CDR2 YYNGEE. The trim removed 0 bases at V and 1 base at J, leaving 7 bases unmatched. The CDR3 sequence is 19 residues long. CDR3 DNA sequence: TGTGCCAGCAGCGTAGGCGGGGGACAGGGGACGTCTGGGGCCAACGTCCTGACTTTC. As protein: CASSVGGGQGTSGANVLTF.